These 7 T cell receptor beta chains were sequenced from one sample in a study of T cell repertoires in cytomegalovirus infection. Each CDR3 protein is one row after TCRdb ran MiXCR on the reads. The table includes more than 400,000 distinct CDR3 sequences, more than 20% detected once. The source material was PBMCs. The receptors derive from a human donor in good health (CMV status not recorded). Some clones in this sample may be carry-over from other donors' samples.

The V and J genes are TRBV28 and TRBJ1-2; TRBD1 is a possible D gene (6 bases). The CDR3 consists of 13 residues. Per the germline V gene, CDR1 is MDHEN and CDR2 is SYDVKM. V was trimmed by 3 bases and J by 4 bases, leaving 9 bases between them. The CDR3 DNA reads TGTGCCAGCAGTTTCAGGGGTATCTATGGCTACACCTTC. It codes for CASSFRGIYGYTF.

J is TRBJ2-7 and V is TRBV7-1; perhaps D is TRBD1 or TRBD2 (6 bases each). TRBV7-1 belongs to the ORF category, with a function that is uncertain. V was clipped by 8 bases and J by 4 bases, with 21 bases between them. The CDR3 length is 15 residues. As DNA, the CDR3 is TGTGCCAGCGCGGAGGGGGGACACGGCTCTTACGAGCAGTACTTC. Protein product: CASAEGGHGSYEQYF.

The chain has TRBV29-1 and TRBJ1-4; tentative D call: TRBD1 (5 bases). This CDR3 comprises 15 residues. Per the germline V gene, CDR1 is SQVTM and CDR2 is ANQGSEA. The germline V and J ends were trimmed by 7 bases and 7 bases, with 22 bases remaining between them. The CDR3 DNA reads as TGCAGCGCCTACGCGGCCAGGGAAGGGAGTGAAAAACTGTTTTTT. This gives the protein CSAYAAREGSEKLFF.

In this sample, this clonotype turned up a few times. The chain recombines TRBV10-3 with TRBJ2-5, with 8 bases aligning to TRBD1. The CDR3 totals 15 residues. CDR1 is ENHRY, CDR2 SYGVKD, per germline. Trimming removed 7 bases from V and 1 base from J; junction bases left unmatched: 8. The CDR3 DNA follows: TGTGCCATCAAGGATTCGCAGGGGGCCCAAGAGACCCAGTACTTC. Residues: CAIKDSQGAQETQYF.

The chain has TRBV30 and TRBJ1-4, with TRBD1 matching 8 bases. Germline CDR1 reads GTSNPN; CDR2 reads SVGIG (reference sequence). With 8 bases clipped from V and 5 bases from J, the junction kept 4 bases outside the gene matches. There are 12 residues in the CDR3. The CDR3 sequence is CAVGQENEKLFF. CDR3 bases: TGTGCCGTGGGACAGGAGAATGAAAAACTGTTTTTT.

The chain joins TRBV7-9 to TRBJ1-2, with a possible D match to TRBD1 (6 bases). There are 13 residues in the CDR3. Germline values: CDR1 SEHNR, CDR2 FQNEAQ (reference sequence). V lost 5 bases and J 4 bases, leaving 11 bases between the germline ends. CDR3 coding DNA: TGTGCCAGCAGCCCAAAGGACAGCTATGGCTACACCTTC. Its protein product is CASSPKDSYGYTF.

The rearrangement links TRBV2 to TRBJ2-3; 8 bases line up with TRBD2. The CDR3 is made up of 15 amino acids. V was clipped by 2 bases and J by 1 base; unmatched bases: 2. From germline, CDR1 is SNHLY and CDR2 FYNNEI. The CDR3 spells CASSEPGGGTDTQYF. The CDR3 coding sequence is TGTGCCAGCAGTGAACCGGGAGGGGGCACAGATACGCAGTATTTT.